This T cell receptor beta chain was retrieved from a study of Ad26.COV2.S vaccination and SARS-CoV-2 variants. Clones were sequenced by immunoSEQ multiplex PCR, and TCRdb holds only the in-frame ones, with some missing. Of around 86,000 clones in the sample, 82% are singletons; the top ten hold roughly 15%. Overall study results and limits: Analyses that measured TCR breadth and depth may have underestimated total T cell responses. Vaccinees displayed broader spike-specific TCR repertoires than placebo recipients. The study found similar non-spike TCR breadth in vaccine and placebo recipients. The authors reported substantial breadth in spike-specific CD8+ and CD4+ T cell responses after vaccination.

Worth noting for this clone: What it binds is not known.

From germline, CDR1 is KGHSH and CDR2 LQKENI. The CDR3 totals 15 residues. Trimming cost V 0 bases and J 3 bases, with 12 bases left between them. The sample was peripheral blood, taken after recovery from COVID-19. The gene calls are TRBV18 and TRBJ2-7; perhaps TRBD2 as D (6 bases). The TCR originated in a human donor who had recovered from COVID-19. In DNA form, the CDR3 reads TGTGCCAGCTCACCACCGTTTGGAGGGCGCTACGAGCAGTACTTC. This translates into CASSPPFGGRYEQYF.